Listed below are T cell receptor beta chains from one sample, sequenced in a study of identifying expanded T cells in peripheral blood. The data were produced by immunoSEQ multiplex PCR, yet TCRdb's version contains in-frame clones alone and is incomplete. The sample contains some 81,000 clones, 84% of which appear only once. Sequencing was carried out using blood. The receptors were gathered from a person aged 18 to 75 in good health. The CDR3 runs from the conserved cysteine through the conserved F or W. The order of the fields is CDR3 protein, CDR3 DNA, V gene, clone size, D gene, J gene. The D gene is left open where the match is weak. Size values are once, few and many counts, or a class for expanded clones, and some rows have none.

CDR3: CASSAGVGDSALNEKLFF; DNA: TGTGCCAGCAGCGCCGGGGTGGGGGACAGTGCTCTTAATGAAAAACTGTTTTTT; V: TRBV9; size: .; D: TRBD1; J: TRBJ1-4
CDR3: CASRENNEQFF; DNA: TGTGCCAGCAGAGAAAACAATGAGCAGTTCTTC; V: TRBV28; size: once; D: .; J: TRBJ2-1
CDR3: CASSQDRVGVNTEAFF; DNA: TGTGCCAGCAGCCAAGACAGGGTGGGCGTGAACACTGAAGCTTTCTTT; V: TRBV14; size: .; D: .; J: TRBJ1-1
CDR3: CASSLPDPRTGELFF; DNA: TGTGCCAGCAGCTTACCCGACCCGCGTACCGGGGAGCTGTTTTTT; V: TRBV7-6; size: .; D: .; J: TRBJ2-2
CDR3: CASSLEVTPYEQYF; DNA: TGTGCCAGCAGTTTAGAGGTAACCCCCTACGAGCAGTACTTC; V: TRBV27; size: .; D: .; J: TRBJ2-7
CDR3: CASSFRASDNQPQHF; DNA: TGTGCCAGCAGCTTTCGGGCGTCCGACAATCAGCCCCAGCATTTT; V: TRBV7-2; size: .; D: .; J: TRBJ1-5
CDR3: CASSGGGNIQYF; DNA: TGTGCCAGCAGTGGGGGTGGGAACATTCAGTACTTC; V: TRBV2; size: .; D: .; J: TRBJ2-4
CDR3: CASAILNQPQHF; DNA: TGTGCCAGCGCTATCCTTAATCAGCCCCAGCATTTT; V: TRBV7-9; size: .; D: .; J: TRBJ1-5
CDR3: CASSAPTGAGESNNEQFF; DNA: TGTGCCAGCAGCGCGCCGACTGGAGCGGGAGAGAGTAACAATGAGCAGTTCTTC; V: TRBV9; size: .; D: TRBD2; J: TRBJ2-1
CDR3: CASSTLGLAGDNEQFF; DNA: TGTGCCAGCAGTACGCTCGGGCTAGCGGGGGACAATGAGCAGTTCTTC; V: TRBV2; size: .; D: TRBD2; J: TRBJ2-1
CDR3: CASSKGPANVLTF; DNA: TGTGCCAGCAGCAAGGGTCCCGCCAACGTCCTGACTTTC; V: TRBV2; size: .; D: .; J: TRBJ2-6
CDR3: CASSFDSLAGANTGELFF; DNA: TGTGCCAGCAGTTTCGATTCTTTAGCGGGGGCGAACACCGGGGAGCTGTTTTTT; V: TRBV28; size: .; D: TRBD2; J: TRBJ2-2
CDR3: CASSQLGGVNTEAFF; DNA: TGCGCCAGCAGCCAATTAGGTGGTGTGAACACTGAAGCTTTCTTT; V: TRBV4-3; size: .; D: .; J: TRBJ1-1
CDR3: CASTSGRNGPDTQYF; DNA: TGTGCCAGTACCAGCGGGAGGAATGGTCCAGATACGCAGTATTTT; V: TRBV19; size: .; D: TRBD2; J: TRBJ2-3
CDR3: CASSIYLGQPANSNQPQHF; DNA: TGTGCCAGCAGCATCTACCTGGGACAGCCAGCTAATAGCAATCAGCCCCAGCATTTT; V: TRBV21-1; size: .; D: .; J: TRBJ1-5
CDR3: CASSEVNSYEQYF; DNA: TGTGCCAGCAGTGAAGTAAACTCCTACGAGCAGTACTTC; V: TRBV6-1; size: .; D: .; J: TRBJ2-7
CDR3: CASSRDGPSNQPQHF; DNA: TGTGCCAGCAGCAGGGACGGACCTAGCAATCAGCCCCAGCATTTT; V: TRBV7-2; size: .; D: .; J: TRBJ1-5
CDR3: CASSPSLDRLELFF; DNA: TGTGCCAGCTCACCAAGTCTCGACAGGCTCGAGCTGTTTTTT; V: TRBV18; size: .; D: .; J: TRBJ2-2
CDR3: CASSFAREIDIQYF; DNA: TGCGCCAGCAGCTTTGCCAGGGAAATTGACATTCAGTACTTC; V: TRBV5-1; size: .; D: .; J: TRBJ2-4
CDR3: CASSSSGTGNQPQHF; DNA: TGTGCCAGCAGTTCTTCCGGGACAGGCAATCAGCCCCAGCATTTT; V: TRBV28; size: once; D: TRBD1; J: TRBJ1-5
CDR3: CASSQEGSTITYEQYF; DNA: TGCGCCAGCAGCCAAGAAGGGTCCACAATTACCTACGAGCAGTACTTC; V: TRBV4-3; size: .; D: .; J: TRBJ2-7
CDR3: CASSEDEGGDYEQYF; DNA: TGTGCCAGCAGTGAAGATGAAGGGGGTGACTACGAGCAGTACTTC; V: TRBV2; size: .; D: .; J: TRBJ2-7
CDR3: CASSETGNTGELFF; DNA: TGTGCCAGCAGCGAGACAGGGAACACCGGGGAGCTGTTTTTT; V: TRBV7-9; size: .; D: .; J: TRBJ2-2
CDR3: CASSSGTEEEKLFF; DNA: TGTGCCAGCAGTTCCGGGACAGAGGAAGAAAAACTGTTTTTT; V: TRBV28; size: .; D: TRBD1; J: TRBJ1-4
CDR3: CASSLPTGDVGTGELFF; DNA: TGTGCCAGCAGTTTACCGACAGGGGACGTGGGGACCGGGGAGCTGTTTTTT; V: TRBV27; size: .; D: TRBD1; J: TRBJ2-2
CDR3: CASSQALAEVQRSNEQFF; DNA: TGTGCCAGCAGCCAAGCCCTAGCGGAAGTACAAAGGAGCAATGAGCAGTTCTTC; V: TRBV14; size: .; D: TRBD2; J: TRBJ2-1
CDR3: CASSYSKIGANVLTF; DNA: TGTGCCAGCAGTTACTCCAAAATAGGGGCCAACGTCCTGACTTTC; V: TRBV6-5; size: .; D: .; J: TRBJ2-6
CDR3: CATSRSGERERYEQYF; DNA: TGTGCCACCAGCAGATCGGGGGAGCGGGAGCGTTACGAGCAGTACTTC; V: TRBV15; size: once; D: TRBD2; J: TRBJ2-7
CDR3: CASSLASAGDYGYTF; DNA: TGTGCCAGCAGCTTAGCGTCGGCCGGGGACTATGGCTACACCTTC; V: TRBV7-2; size: .; D: .; J: TRBJ1-2
CDR3: CAISESFTGSTDTQYF; DNA: TGTGCCATCAGTGAGTCGTTTACAGGAAGCACAGATACGCAGTATTTT; V: TRBV10-3; size: once; D: .; J: TRBJ2-3
CDR3: CASSVDFNYGYTF; DNA: TGTGCCAGCAGCGTAGACTTTAACTATGGCTACACCTTC; V: TRBV9; size: .; D: .; J: TRBJ1-2
CDR3: CASRASGRDLGDEQYF; DNA: TGTGCCAGCAGGGCTAGCGGGAGGGATCTGGGGGACGAGCAGTACTTC; V: TRBV28; size: .; D: TRBD2; J: TRBJ2-7
CDR3: CASSPRLSYEQYF; DNA: TGCGCCAGCAGTCCCCGACTGTCCTACGAGCAGTACTTC; V: TRBV23-1; size: .; D: .; J: TRBJ2-7
CDR3: CASSLTGQIGETQYF; DNA: TGTGCCAGCAGCTTAACGGGACAAATCGGGGAGACCCAGTACTTC; V: TRBV7-6; size: .; D: .; J: TRBJ2-5
CDR3: CASTDVGYQETQYF; DNA: TGTGCCAGCACAGACGTGGGGTACCAAGAGACCCAGTACTTC; V: TRBV11-3; size: once; D: .; J: TRBJ2-5
CDR3: CASSPGLAGSYEQYF; DNA: TGTGCCAGCTCACCCGGACTAGCGGGGTCCTACGAGCAGTACTTC; V: TRBV18; size: .; D: TRBD2; J: TRBJ2-7
CDR3: CSVGPGDIQYF; DNA: TGCAGCGTTGGGCCGGGGGACATTCAGTACTTC; V: TRBV29-1; size: .; D: .; J: TRBJ2-4
CDR3: CAISFVTGGEQFF; DNA: TGTGCCATCAGTTTCGTGACAGGCGGTGAGCAGTTCTTC; V: TRBV10-3; size: .; D: .; J: TRBJ2-1
CDR3: CASSVEGQGLGEQYF; DNA: TGTGCCAGCAGCGTAGAGGGACAGGGTCTGGGGGAGCAGTACTTC; V: TRBV9; size: .; D: TRBD1; J: TRBJ2-7
CDR3: CASSQEAGSPYNEQFF; DNA: TGCGCCAGCAGCCAAGAAGCCGGGAGTCCCTACAATGAGCAGTTCTTC; V: TRBV4-3; size: .; D: .; J: TRBJ2-1
CDR3: CASSLSPGGQETQYF; DNA: TGTGCCAGCAGCTTATCTCCAGGGGGCCAAGAGACCCAGTACTTC; V: TRBV7-3; size: .; D: TRBD1; J: TRBJ2-5
CDR3: CASRNSAGFDYEQYF; DNA: TGTGCCAGCAGGAATAGCGCAGGGTTCGACTACGAGCAGTACTTC; V: TRBV28; size: few; D: .; J: TRBJ2-7
CDR3: CASSSSRQGAGEQYF; DNA: TGTGCCAGCAGTTCCTCCCGACAGGGGGCGGGGGAGCAGTACTTC; V: TRBV6-6; size: .; D: TRBD1; J: TRBJ2-7
CDR3: CASSLGLAGVTGELFF; DNA: TGTGCCAGCAGCCTGGGACTAGCGGGAGTAACCGGGGAGCTGTTTTTT; V: TRBV5-4; size: .; D: TRBD2; J: TRBJ2-2
CDR3: CASSQDGLAGWTEAFF; DNA: TGTGCCAGCAGCCAAGATGGTTTGGCAGGATGGACTGAAGCTTTCTTT; V: TRBV4-2; size: .; D: .; J: TRBJ1-1
CDR3: CASSSSGSPNEQFF; DNA: TGTGCCAGCAGCTCTAGCGGGAGTCCCAATGAGCAGTTCTTC; V: TRBV7-6; size: .; D: TRBD2; J: TRBJ2-1
CDR3: CASTSSGVWGANVLTF; DNA: TGTGCCAGCACCTCATCAGGGGTGTGGGGGGCCAACGTCCTGACTTTC; V: TRBV6-6; size: .; D: .; J: TRBJ2-6
CDR3: CASSPRDRAPYYGYTF; DNA: TGTGCCAGTAGTCCCCGGGACAGGGCCCCCTACTATGGCTACACCTTC; V: TRBV19; size: .; D: TRBD1; J: TRBJ1-2
CDR3: CASSPGDGGNYGYTF; DNA: TGTGCCAGCTCACCAGGGGACGGGGGGAACTATGGCTACACCTTC; V: TRBV18; size: .; D: .; J: TRBJ1-2
CDR3: CASSPRRVTEAFF; DNA: TGTGCCAGCAGCCCCCGCAGGGTTACTGAAGCTTTCTTT; V: TRBV13; size: once; D: .; J: TRBJ1-1
CDR3: CASSIGTTGGELFF; DNA: TGTGCCAGTAGTATAGGCACGACAGGGGGGGAGCTGTTTTTT; V: TRBV19; size: .; D: TRBD1; J: TRBJ2-2
CDR3: CASNVGPLNTGELFF; DNA: TGTGCCAGTAACGTCGGACCCTTGAACACCGGGGAGCTGTTTTTT; V: TRBV6-5; size: once; D: .; J: TRBJ2-2
CDR3: CAISENRGLGEQYF; DNA: TGTGCCATCAGTGAGAATCGGGGGCTGGGCGAGCAGTACTTC; V: TRBV10-3; size: .; D: .; J: TRBJ2-7
CDR3: CSCGTGTTNEKLFF; DNA: TGCAGCTGCGGGACAGGGACCACTAATGAAAAACTGTTTTTT; V: TRBV29-1; size: .; D: TRBD1; J: TRBJ1-4
CDR3: CASSLDQTFAETQYF; DNA: TGTGCCAGCAGCTTAGATCAGACTTTCGCAGAGACCCAGTACTTC; V: TRBV11-2; size: .; D: .; J: TRBJ2-5
CDR3: CASSQEGGQGNNEQFF; DNA: TGTGCCAGCAGCCAAGAAGGGGGGCAAGGCAACAATGAGCAGTTCTTC; V: TRBV4-2; size: .; D: .; J: TRBJ2-1